What follows is one T cell receptor (beta chain) and its context. The data were taken from a study of blood T cell repertoires in COVID-19. Across the study: The United States, Italy and Spain provided the acute and convalescent COVID-19 samples. PBMCs, B-cell-depleted T cells, or T cells provided the cDNA or gDNA that made up the material.

Methods used by the authors: Amplifying reference gene primers gave estimates of nucleated cell counts. Generated by immunoSEQ multiplex PCR, the TCRdb table keeps only in-frame clones and is missing some. That table supplies the V and J calls and clone size; D and trimming were determined from the DNA. The repertoire holds a few hundred thousand clones, with about 89% as singletons. The CDR3 is 16 amino acids. V shed 1 base and J shed 0 bases, with 10 bases lying between them. CDR1 is SGHTA, CDR2 FQGNSA, per germline. The cohort comprised adults aged roughly 18 to 95 years residing in 20 to 30 US areas.

The chain joins TRBV7-2 to TRBJ2-1, with D maybe TRBD1 (6 bases). This sequence was found in a young man who had recovered from COVID-19. The sequenced sample was PBMCs or T cells enriched from blood (not recorded which). CDR3 nucleotide sequence: TGTGCCAGCAGCTTAGTCGGGACAAGCTCCTACAATGAGCAGTTCTTC. This translates into CASSLVGTSSYNEQFF.